These 22 T cell receptor beta chains share one sample of origin, sequenced in a study of shared clonotypes between healthy human individuals. CD8 cells regarded as naive lacked CD45RO, were positively chosen for CCR7, and omitted terminally differentiated effector memory CD45RA+ cells. Assay used: immunoSEQ multiplex PCR; TCRdb lists only in-frame clones, some missing. The repertoire consists of about 550,000 clones, with about 95% occurring once and the leading ten covering 0.11%. What was sequenced was naive CD8+ T cells sorted from blood. These receptors were collected from a woman in her twenties or thirties in good health.

This chain uses TRBV9 with TRBJ2-1, with 10 bases identical to TRBD2. The CDR3 has 16 amino acids. V dropped 2 bases and J dropped 8; count of bases not matched to a gene: 10. CDR1 is SGDLS and CDR2 is YYNGEE in the germline V gene. The CDR3 loop reads CASSVLGSSGSHEQFF. Here the CDR3 DNA reads TGTGCCAGCAGCGTCTTAGGGTCTAGCGGGAGTCATGAGCAGTTCTTC.

The chain is built from TRBV7-3 and TRBJ2-1, with unresolved D. The V gene's germline CDR1 is SGHTA and CDR2 FQGTGA. Trimming left V 4 bases short and J 9 bases short, with 10 bases between. CDR3 length equals 12 residues. The CDR3 nucleotides read TGTGCCAGCAGCTCCGAGCCTGGTGAGCAGTTCTTC. Translating gives CASSSEPGEQFF.

The rearrangement links TRBV29-1 to TRBJ2-3; D not certain. The V gene lost 0 bases and the J gene lost 8 bases, with 21 bases spanning the gap. The CDR3 sequence is 16 residues long. From germline, CDR1 is SQVTM and CDR2 ANQGSEA. For the CDR3, the DNA is TGCAGCGTTGAAGATGCTATTTCACTAACTGCAGGTACGCAGTATTTT. The encoded protein is CSVEDAISLTAGTQYF.

This clone was seen once. The chain links TRBV27 to TRBJ1-1, with a possible D match to TRBD1 (6 bases). Deletions cut 5 bases from V and 4 bases from J, with 29 bases between. Per germline, CDR1 MNHEY and CDR2 SMNVEV (reference sequence). The CDR3 has 19 amino acids. In DNA form, the CDR3 reads TGTGCCAGCAGTCCCGGACAGTTTACCCCGCACCCCGCGGTCACTGAAGCTTTCTTT. Its translation: CASSPGQFTPHPAVTEAFF.

This chain joins TRBV5-4 and TRBJ2-6; the D gene is possibly TRBD1 (6 bases). The germline gives CDR1 SGHNT, CDR2 YYREEE (reference sequence). Between the trimmed V and J ends, which lost 7 bases and 1 base, there was a span of 12 bases. The CDR3 is 15 residues long. The chain's CDR3 is CASGEGDSGANVLTF. The CDR3, as DNA: TGTGCCAGCGGAGAGGGGGATTCTGGGGCCAACGTCCTGACTTTC. Filled out from reference TRBV5-4 and TRBJ2-6, the complete variable domain reads ETGVTQSPTHLIKTRGQQVTLRCSSQSGHNTVSWYQQALGQGPQFIFQYYREEENGRGNFPPRFSGLQFPNYSSELNVNALELDDSALYLCASGEGDSGANVLTFGAGSRLTVL.

This chain joins TRBV11-2 and TRBJ2-7, with D maybe TRBD1 (6 bases). The CDR3 consists of 12 residues. CDR1 SGHAT and CDR2 FQNNGV come from the germline V gene. V was cut by 7 bases and J by 3 bases, with 10 bases left in between. The CDR3 nucleotides read TGTGCCAGCACCCGGACAGTCTACGAGCAGTACTTC. This sequence encodes CASTRTVYEQYF.

The chain has TRBV19 and TRBJ2-7; 10 bases are shared with TRBD2. Per the germline V gene, CDR1 is LNHDA and CDR2 is SQIVND (reference sequence). Trimming took 4 bases from V and 1 from J; bases not matched to a gene: 13. This CDR3 spans 18 amino acids. In DNA, the CDR3 is TGTGCCAGTAGTACGGATCCTCTAGCGGGAGTAGGGTCCTACGAGCAGTACTTC. Amino acids: CASSTDPLAGVGSYEQYF.

The table lists this clone with a count of one. The rearrangement links TRBV14 to TRBJ2-5; D perhaps matches TRBD2 (6 bases). The end of the DNA fits TRBJ2-7 better, so the J call may be wrong. There are 16 residues in the CDR3. Per germline, CDR1 SGHDN and CDR2 FVKESK. This chain's CDR3 is CASSRVTRGRSYEQYF. CDR3 bases: TGTGCCAGCAGCCGAGTCACTCGGGGGAGGTCCTACGAGCAGTACTTC.

The chain recombines TRBV27 with TRBJ2-5; 12 nucleotides align to TRBD2. CDR3 length: 16 amino acids. Germline CDR1 is MNHEY and CDR2 is SMNVEV (reference sequence). Germline trimming cut 1 base from V and 2 bases from J; bases unmatched to any gene: 2. The CDR3 DNA reads as TGTGCCAGCAGTTTATTGACTAGCGGGAGACAAGAGACCCAGTACTTC. It translates to CASSLLTSGRQETQYF.

The rearrangement joins TRBV7-9 to TRBJ2-1; D is undetermined. Trimming shortened V by 4 bases and J by 9 bases, and 7 bases separated the two germline ends. The CDR3 totals 11 residues. Germline CDR1 is SEHNR and CDR2 is FQNEAQ (reference sequence). This chain's CDR3 is CASSSKGEQFF. The CDR3 coding sequence is TGTGCCAGCAGCTCGAAAGGTGAGCAGTTCTTC.

V gene TRBV6-5 combines with J gene TRBJ1-1, with a possible D match to TRBD1 (5 bases). Germline CDR1 is MNHEY and CDR2 is SVGAGI. Trimming removed 6 bases at V and 3 bases at J, with 14 bases between. The CDR3 spans 14 residues. CDR3 coding DNA: TGTGCCAGCAGAGCCGGGACCGAGGACACTGAAGCTTTCTTT. Amino acids: CASRAGTEDTEAFF.

This CDR3 is CATSRDADTIYF. CDR3 sequence (DNA): TGTGCCACCAGCAGAGATGCAGACACCATATATTTT. The V gene is TRBV15, the J gene TRBJ1-3; D is unresolved. Trimming removed 0 bases at V and 8 bases at J, with 5 bases between. The CDR3 is made up of 12 amino acids. Germline CDR1 reads LNHNV; CDR2 reads YYDKDF (reference sequence).

The chain couples TRBV27 to TRBJ2-6; D is uncertain. In germline, CDR1 is MNHEY, CDR2 SMNVEV (reference sequence). Deletions cut 5 bases from V and 1 base from J, with 12 bases between. This CDR3 has 16 amino acids. The CDR3 coding sequence is TGTGCCAGCAGTCCAGTTTTTCTTTCTGGGGCCAACGTCCTGACTTTC. Its translation is CASSPVFLSGANVLTF.

This chain joins TRBV10-2 and TRBJ2-1; maybe TRBD1 (5 bases). Looked up from germline, CDR1 is WSHSY and CDR2 is SAAADI. CDR3 size: 13 residues. Trimming removed 8 bases at V and 5 bases at J, with 13 bases between. This chain's CDR3 is CASEQYRNNEQFF. The CDR3 bases are TGCGCCAGCGAACAGTACAGGAACAATGAGCAGTTCTTC.

This clone was picked up one time. For the CDR3, the DNA is TGTGCCAGCAGTTTATTTCGGGGTAATGGCTACACCTTC. This codes for CASSLFRGNGYTF. This chain connects TRBV28 to TRBJ1-2, with D unresolved. Per the germline V gene, CDR1 is MDHEN and CDR2 is SYDVKM. V shed 1 base and J shed 6 bases, with 9 bases lying between them. This CDR3 contains 13 residues.

This clone was observed once. The V and J genes are TRBV25-1 and TRBJ2-1; 9 bases map to TRBD2. The CDR3 spans 15 residues. Germline V gene data show CDR1 as MGHDK and CDR2 as SYGVNS. Trimming removed 5 bases from V and 6 bases from J; junction bases left unmatched: 8. For the CDR3, the DNA is TGTGCCAGCAGTCCGGTAGCGGGAGCGGGCAATGAGCAGTTCTTC. This sequence encodes CASSPVAGAGNEQFF.

This rearrangement joins TRBV28 to TRBJ2-5, with 7 bases aligning to TRBD1. The DNA end favors TRBJ2-7, so the J call may be wrong. CDR1 and CDR2 (germline): MDHEN, SYDVKM. CDR3 length equals 14 residues. In DNA, the CDR3 is TGTGCCAGCAGTTCGACAGGGAGCTCCTACGAGCAGTACTTC. Protein: CASSSTGSSYEQYF.

This clone was observed a single time. The V call is TRBV19, the J call TRBJ1-2; 8 bases map to TRBD1. V shed 4 bases, J shed 13 bases, and the junction held 8 bases outside the gene matches. The CDR3 runs 12 residues. The germline V gene has CDR1 LNHDA and CDR2 SQIVND (reference sequence). CDR3 in DNA: TGTGCCAGTAGTACACCGGGACAGGCGTCCACCTTC. Its translation: CASSTPGQASTF.

The V and J genes are TRBV5-6 and TRBJ2-1; 8 bases align to TRBD1. CDR3 length equals 15 residues. Germline CDR1 and CDR2: SGHDT and YYEEEE. V trimming: 0 bases; J trimming: 5 bases; junction bases outside the gene matches: 4. CDR3 sequence reads: CASSLGQGLDNEQFF. CDR3 in DNA: TGTGCCAGCAGCTTGGGACAGGGGCTGGACAATGAGCAGTTCTTC.

The CDR3 sequence is CASSSDGNEQFF. The DNA for the CDR3 is TGTGCCAGCAGCTCTGACGGCAATGAGCAGTTCTTC. The V gene is TRBV7-9, the J gene TRBJ2-1; no clear D gene. The length of the CDR3 is 12 residues. V dropped 4 bases and J dropped 6 bases, with 7 bases sitting between them. Per germline, CDR1 SEHNR and CDR2 FQNEAQ (reference sequence).

V usage is TRBV4-1 and J usage is TRBJ2-1, with D possibly being TRBD1 or TRBD2 (5 bases each). The V end lost 0 bases, the J end lost 4 bases, and 10 bases lay between the germline ends. Germline V gene data show CDR1 as MGHRA and CDR2 as YSYEKL. This CDR3 is built from 15 residues. CDR3 in amino acids: CASSQDPGPYNEQFF. DNA of the CDR3: TGCGCCAGCAGCCAAGACCCGGGACCTTACAATGAGCAGTTCTTC.

The chain is built from TRBV2 and TRBJ1-3; 10 bases match TRBD1. The CDR3 consists of 18 residues. V gave up 4 bases and J gave up 3 bases; unmatched junction bases: 12. Germline V CDR1 and CDR2: SNHLY, FYNNEI. The CDR3 DNA follows: TGTGCCAGCAGTGCAAATTTCGGGACAGGGGTTTTTGGAAACACCATATATTTT. Translation gives CASSANFGTGVFGNTIYF.